This record covers a single T cell receptor beta chain. Its antigen is not identified. This sample is drawn from a study of Ad26.COV2.S vaccination and SARS-CoV-2 variants. Findings of the study overall: Researchers reported similar non-spike TCR breadth in vaccine and placebo recipients.

Sequenced by immunoSEQ multiplex PCR; TCRdb stores in-frame clones only, minus some. Of roughly 350,000 clones listed, about 89% are singletons. The treatment here: over 15 received Ad26.COV2.S at low or high dose, single or two shots; roughly five received placebo; per-sample allocation not given. Sampling happened 63 days after the first vaccine or placebo injection. An adult donor aged 18-55 years was enrolled in Boston. This receptor was identified in a person between 18 and 59 years old who received the Ad26.COV2.S COVID-19 vaccine or a placebo. Specimen: peripheral blood, collected in a trial of Ad26.COV2.S vaccine versus placebo.

The CDR3 is CASSLGTGDYNEQFF. CDR3 nucleotide sequence: TGTGCCAGCAGCTTAGGGACAGGGGACTACAATGAGCAGTTCTTC. The chain recombines TRBV5-6 with TRBJ2-1; TRBD1 agrees at 10 bases. The CDR3 totals 15 residues. The germline gives CDR1 SGHDT, CDR2 YYEEEE. V dropped 2 bases and J dropped 3; count of bases not matched to a gene: 2.